This TCR beta chain stems from a study of T cells in localized non-small cell lung cancer. Data came from immunoSEQ multiplex PCR; TCRdb stores just in-frame clones and leaves some out. The data show about 2,100 clones, with 36% seen just once and around 7% held by the top ten. The CDR3 sequence is 15 residues long. Germline assignment: CDR1 MNHGY and CDR2 SAAAGT. Trimming shortened V by 2 bases and J by 1 base, and 11 bases separated the two germline ends. The chain recombines TRBV6-8 with TRBJ2-5; D gene uncertain. The receptor was derived from a man aged 35-75 years with stage I lung adenocarcinoma. The starting material was lung tumor tissue, obtained before any cancer treatment. CDR3 sequence reads: CASSYHRTTQETQYF. In DNA, the CDR3 is TGTGCCAGCAGTTACCACAGAACTACCCAAGAGACCCAGTACTTC.